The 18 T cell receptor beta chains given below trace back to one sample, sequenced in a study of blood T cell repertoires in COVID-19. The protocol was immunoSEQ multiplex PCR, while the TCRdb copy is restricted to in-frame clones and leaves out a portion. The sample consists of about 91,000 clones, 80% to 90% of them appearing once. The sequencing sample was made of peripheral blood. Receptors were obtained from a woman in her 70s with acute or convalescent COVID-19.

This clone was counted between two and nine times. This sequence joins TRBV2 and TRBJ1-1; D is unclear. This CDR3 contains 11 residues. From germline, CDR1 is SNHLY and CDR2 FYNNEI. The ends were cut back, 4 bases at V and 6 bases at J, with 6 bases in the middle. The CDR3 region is CASSGRSEAFF. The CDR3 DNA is TGTGCCAGCAGTGGTCGGTCTGAAGCTTTCTTT.

CDR3 residues: CASSEGPGRSGANVLTF. CDR3 in DNA: TGTGCCAGCAGTGAAGGTCCAGGCCGCTCTGGGGCCAACGTCCTGACTTTC. This sequence joins TRBV6-1 and TRBJ2-6; D is unclear. CDR3 length: 17 residues. The germline CDR1 and CDR2 sequences are MNHNS and SASEGT. Trimming left V 1 base short and J 0 bases short, with 10 bases between.

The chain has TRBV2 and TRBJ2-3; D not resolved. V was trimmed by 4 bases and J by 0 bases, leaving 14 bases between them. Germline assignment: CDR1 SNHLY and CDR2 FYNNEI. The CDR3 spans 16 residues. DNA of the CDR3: TGTGCCAGCAGTGTTTCTAGACGTGCTAGCACAGATACGCAGTATTTT. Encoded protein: CASSVSRRASTDTQYF.

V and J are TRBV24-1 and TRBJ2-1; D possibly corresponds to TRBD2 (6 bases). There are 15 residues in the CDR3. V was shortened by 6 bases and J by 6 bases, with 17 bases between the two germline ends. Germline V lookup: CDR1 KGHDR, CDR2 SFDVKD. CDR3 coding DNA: TGTGCCACCAGTAAAGGACTACTATCCGTCAATGAGCAGTTCTTC. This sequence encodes CATSKGLLSVNEQFF.

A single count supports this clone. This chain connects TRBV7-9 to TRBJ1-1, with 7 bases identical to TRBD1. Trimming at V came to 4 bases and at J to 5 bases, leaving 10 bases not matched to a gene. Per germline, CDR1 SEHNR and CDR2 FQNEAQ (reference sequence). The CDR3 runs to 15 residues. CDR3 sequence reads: CASSSQQGKWTEAFF. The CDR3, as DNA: TGTGCCAGCAGCTCCCAACAGGGGAAATGGACTGAAGCTTTCTTT.

CDR3 sequence: CASSDSPRNSPLHF. CDR3 nucleotide sequence: TGTGCCAGCAGCGACAGCCCTAGGAATTCACCCCTCCACTTT. The chain couples TRBV6-5 to TRBJ1-6; D may be TRBD1 (5 bases). The CDR3 length is 14 residues. Trimming removed 6 bases from V and 7 bases from J, with 13 bases in between. Germline V gene lookup returns CDR1 MNHEY and CDR2 SVGAGI.

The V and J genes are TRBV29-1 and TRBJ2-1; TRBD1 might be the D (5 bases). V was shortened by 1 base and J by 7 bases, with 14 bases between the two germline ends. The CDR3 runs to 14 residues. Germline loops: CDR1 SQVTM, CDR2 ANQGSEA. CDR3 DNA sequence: TGCAGCGTTGAAGGGCCCGCTAGGGGTAATGAGCAGTTCTTC. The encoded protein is CSVEGPARGNEQFF.

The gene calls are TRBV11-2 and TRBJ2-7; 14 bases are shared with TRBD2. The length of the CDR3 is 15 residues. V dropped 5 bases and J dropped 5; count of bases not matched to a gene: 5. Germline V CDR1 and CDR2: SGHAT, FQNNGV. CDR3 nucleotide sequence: TGTGCCAGCAGCCATTGGACTAGCGGGAGGAACGAGCAGTACTTC. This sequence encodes CASSHWTSGRNEQYF.

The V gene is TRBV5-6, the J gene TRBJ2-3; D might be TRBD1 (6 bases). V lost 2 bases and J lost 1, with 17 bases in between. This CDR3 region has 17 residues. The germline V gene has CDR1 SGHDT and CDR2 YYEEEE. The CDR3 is CASSLLRGKVRTDTQYF. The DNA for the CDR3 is TGTGCCAGCAGCTTATTGAGGGGGAAGGTTCGCACAGATACGCAGTATTTT.

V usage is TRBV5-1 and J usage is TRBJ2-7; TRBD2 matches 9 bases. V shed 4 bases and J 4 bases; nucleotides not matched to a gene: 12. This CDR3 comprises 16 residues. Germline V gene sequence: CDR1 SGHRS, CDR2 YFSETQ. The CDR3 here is CASSPEGTSFRYEQYF. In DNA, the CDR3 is TGCGCCAGCAGCCCGGAGGGGACTAGCTTTCGGTACGAGCAGTACTTC.

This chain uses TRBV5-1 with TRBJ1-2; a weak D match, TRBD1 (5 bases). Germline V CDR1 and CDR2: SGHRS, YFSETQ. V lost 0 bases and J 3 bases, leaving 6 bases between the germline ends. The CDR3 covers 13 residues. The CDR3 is CASSLVGDYGYTF. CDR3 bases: TGCGCCAGCAGCTTGGTAGGGGACTATGGCTACACCTTC. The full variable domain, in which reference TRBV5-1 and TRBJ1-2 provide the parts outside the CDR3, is KAGVTQTPRYLIKTRGQQVTLSCSPISGHRSVSWYQQTPGQGLQFLFEYFSETQRNKGNFPGRFSGRQFSNSRSEMNVSTLELGDSALYLCASSLVGDYGYTFGSGTRLTVV.

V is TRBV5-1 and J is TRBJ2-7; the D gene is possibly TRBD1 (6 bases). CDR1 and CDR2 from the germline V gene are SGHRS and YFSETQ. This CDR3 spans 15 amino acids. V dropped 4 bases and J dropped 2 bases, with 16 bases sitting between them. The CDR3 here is CASSETGTDAYEQYF. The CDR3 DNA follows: TGCGCCAGCAGCGAGACAGGAACGGACGCCTACGAGCAGTACTTC.

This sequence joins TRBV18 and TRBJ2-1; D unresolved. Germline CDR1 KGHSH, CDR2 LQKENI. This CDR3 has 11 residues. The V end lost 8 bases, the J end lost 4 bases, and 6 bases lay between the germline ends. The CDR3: CASLQYNEQFF. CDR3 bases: TGTGCCAGCCTACAGTACAATGAGCAGTTCTTC. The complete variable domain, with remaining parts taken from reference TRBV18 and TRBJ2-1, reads NAGVMQNPRHLVRRRGQEARLRCSPMKGHSHVYWYRQLPEEGLKFMVYLQKENIIDESGMPKERFSAEFPKEGPSILRIQQVVRGDSAAYFCASLQYNEQFFGPGTRLTVL.

The DNA of the CDR3 is TGTGCCAGCAGTTTTCTGGGGACTAGCGGGAGGTACTCTGGGGCCAACGTCCTGACTTTC. This encodes CASSFLGTSGRYSGANVLTF. The V call is TRBV28, the J call TRBJ2-6; 15 nucleotides line up with TRBD2. Per the germline V gene, CDR1 is MDHEN and CDR2 is SYDVKM. CDR3 length: 20 amino acids. The ends lost 3 bases at V and 0 bases at J; junction bases unmatched: 6.

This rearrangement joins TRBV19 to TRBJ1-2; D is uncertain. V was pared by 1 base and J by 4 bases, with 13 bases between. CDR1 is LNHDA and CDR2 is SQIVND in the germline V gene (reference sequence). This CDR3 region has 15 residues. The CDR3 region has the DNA TGTGCCAGTAGTATAGGATTGGGCCCGATCTATGGCTACACCTTC. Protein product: CASSIGLGPIYGYTF.

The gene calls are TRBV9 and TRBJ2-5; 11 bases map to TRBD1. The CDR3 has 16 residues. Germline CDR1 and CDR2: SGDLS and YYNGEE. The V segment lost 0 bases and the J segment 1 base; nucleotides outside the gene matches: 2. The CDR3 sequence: CASSVGTGGIQETQYF. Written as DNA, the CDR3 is TGTGCCAGCAGCGTAGGGACAGGGGGCATCCAAGAGACCCAGTACTTC. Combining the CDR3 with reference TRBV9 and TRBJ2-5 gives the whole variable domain DSGVTQTPKHLITATGQRVTLRCSPRSGDLSVYWYQQSLDQGLQFLIQYYNGEERAKGNILERFSAQQFPDLHSELNLSSLELGDSALYFCASSVGTGGIQETQYFGPGTRLLVL.

Written as DNA, the CDR3 is TGTGCCAGTAGCAGCAGGGACAGTATTAAGGATACGCAGTATTTT. Its translation is CASSSRDSIKDTQYF. V and J are TRBV19 and TRBJ2-3; TRBD1 matches at 7 bases. The V gene end was trimmed by 6 bases and the J gene end by 6 bases; junction bases not matched to a gene: 12. Germline V CDR1 and CDR2: LNHDA, SQIVND (reference sequence). The CDR3 length is 15 residues. Supplemented by reference TRBV19 and TRBJ2-3, the full variable domain reads DGGITQSPKYLFRKEGQNVTLSCEQNLNHDAMYWYRQDPGQGLRLIYYSQIVNDFQKGDIAEGYSVSREKKESFPLTVTSAQKNPTAFYLCASSSRDSIKDTQYFGPGTRLTVL.

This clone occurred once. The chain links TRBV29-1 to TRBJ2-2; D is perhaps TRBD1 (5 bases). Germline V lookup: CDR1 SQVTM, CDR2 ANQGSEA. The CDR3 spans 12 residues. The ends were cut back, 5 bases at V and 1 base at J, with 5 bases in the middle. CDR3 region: CSVQGNTGELFF. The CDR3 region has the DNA TGCAGCGTTCAGGGGAACACCGGGGAGCTGTTTTTT.